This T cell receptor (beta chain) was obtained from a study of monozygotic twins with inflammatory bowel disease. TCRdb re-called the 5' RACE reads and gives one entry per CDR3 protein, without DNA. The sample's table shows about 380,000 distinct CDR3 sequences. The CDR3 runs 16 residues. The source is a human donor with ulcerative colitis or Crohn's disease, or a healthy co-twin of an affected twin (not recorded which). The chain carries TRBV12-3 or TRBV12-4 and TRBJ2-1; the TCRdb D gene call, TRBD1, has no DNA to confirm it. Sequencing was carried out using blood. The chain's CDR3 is CASSPGQGRGQNEQFF.